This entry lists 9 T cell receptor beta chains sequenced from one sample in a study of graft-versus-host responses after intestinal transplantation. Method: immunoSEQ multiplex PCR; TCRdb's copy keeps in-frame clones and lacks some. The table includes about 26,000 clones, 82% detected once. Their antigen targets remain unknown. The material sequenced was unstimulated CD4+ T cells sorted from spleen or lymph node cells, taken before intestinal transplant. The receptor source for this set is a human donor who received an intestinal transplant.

This chain's CDR3 is CASSAGKTQYF. The DNA for the CDR3 is TGTGCCAGCAGTGCAGGGAAGACCCAGTACTTC. The gene calls are TRBV2 and TRBJ2-5, with D perhaps matching TRBD1 (5 bases). The ends were cut back, 4 bases at V and 6 bases at J, with 6 bases in the middle. Germline loops: CDR1 SNHLY, CDR2 FYNNEI. CDR3 length equals 11 residues.

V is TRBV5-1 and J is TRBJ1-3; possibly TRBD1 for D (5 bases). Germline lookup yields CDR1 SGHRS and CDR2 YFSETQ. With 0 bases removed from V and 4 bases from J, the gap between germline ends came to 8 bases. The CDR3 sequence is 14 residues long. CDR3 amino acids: CASSLEGTGNTIYF. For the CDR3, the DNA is TGCGCCAGCAGCTTGGAAGGGACCGGAAACACCATATATTTT. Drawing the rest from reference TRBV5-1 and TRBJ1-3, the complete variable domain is KAGVTQTPRYLIKTRGQQVTLSCSPISGHRSVSWYQQTPGQGLQFLFEYFSETQRNKGNFPGRFSGRQFSNSRSEMNVSTLELGDSALYLCASSLEGTGNTIYFGEGSWLTVV.

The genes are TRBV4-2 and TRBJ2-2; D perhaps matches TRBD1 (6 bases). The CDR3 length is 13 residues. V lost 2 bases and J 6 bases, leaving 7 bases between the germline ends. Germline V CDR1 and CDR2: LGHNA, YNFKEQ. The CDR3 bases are TGTGCCAGCAGCCAACGACAGGCCGGGGAGCTGTTTTTT. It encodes CASSQRQAGELFF.

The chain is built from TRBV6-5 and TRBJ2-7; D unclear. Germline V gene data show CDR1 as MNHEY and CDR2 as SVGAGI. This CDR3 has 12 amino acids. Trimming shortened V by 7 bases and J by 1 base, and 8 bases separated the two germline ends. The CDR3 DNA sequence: TGTGCCAGCATTCAGGTGTCCTACGAGCAGTACTTC. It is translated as CASIQVSYEQYF.

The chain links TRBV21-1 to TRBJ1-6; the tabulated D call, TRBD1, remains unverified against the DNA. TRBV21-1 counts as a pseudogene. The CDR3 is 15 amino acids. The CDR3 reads CASSKSRGQGSPLHF. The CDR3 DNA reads TGTGCCAGCAGCAAGAGCAGGGGGCAGGGATCACCCCTCCACTTT.

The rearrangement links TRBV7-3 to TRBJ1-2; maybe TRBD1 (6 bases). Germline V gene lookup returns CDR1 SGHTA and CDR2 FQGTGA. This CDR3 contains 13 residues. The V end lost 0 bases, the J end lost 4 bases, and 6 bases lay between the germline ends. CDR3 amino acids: CASSLTGGYGYTF. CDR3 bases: TGTGCCAGCAGCTTAACAGGGGGCTATGGCTACACCTTC.

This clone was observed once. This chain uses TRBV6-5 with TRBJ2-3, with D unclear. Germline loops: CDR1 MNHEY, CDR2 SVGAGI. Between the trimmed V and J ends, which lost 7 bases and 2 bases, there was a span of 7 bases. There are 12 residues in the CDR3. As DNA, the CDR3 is TGTGCCAGCATCTCTAACACAGATACGCAGTATTTT. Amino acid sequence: CASISNTDTQYF.

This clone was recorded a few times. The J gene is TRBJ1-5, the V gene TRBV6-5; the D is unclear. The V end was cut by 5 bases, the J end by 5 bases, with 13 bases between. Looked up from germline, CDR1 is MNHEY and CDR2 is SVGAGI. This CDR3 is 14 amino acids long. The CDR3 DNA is TGTGCCAGCAGTCCCCCAAGACCCTATCAGCCCCAGCATTTT. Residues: CASSPPRPYQPQHF.

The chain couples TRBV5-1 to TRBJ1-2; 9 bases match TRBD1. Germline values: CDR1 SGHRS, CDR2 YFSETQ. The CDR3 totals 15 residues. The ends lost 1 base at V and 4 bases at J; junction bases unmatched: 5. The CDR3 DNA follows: TGCGCCAGCAGCTTGACAGGGGGCTTGAGCTATGGCTACACCTTC. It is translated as CASSLTGGLSYGYTF.